This TCR beta chain was sequenced for a study of response to subunit inactivated influenza vaccine. Notes on the study in general: Few new T cells, the authors suggested, are recruited by each seasonal influenza vaccination.

The CDR3 is 12 amino acids. Trimming took 4 bases from V and 7 from J, leaving 10 bases between them. As regards this clonotype: Its antigen is unidentified.

TCRdb passed the RT-PCR reads through MiXCR, listing each CDR3 protein once. The sample has 450,000 to 500,000 distinct CDR3 sequences, around 9.9% seen once. The rearrangement links TRBV12-3 or TRBV12-4 to TRBJ2-5; D call uncertain. This sequence originates from a man aged 50-59 years who received an inactivated influenza vaccine. This material consisted of PBMCs from blood, taken more than 35 days after vaccination. The CDR3 loop reads CASSWDRRTQYF. The CDR3 DNA reads TGTGCCAGCAGTTGGGATCGACGGACCCAGTACTTC.